This T cell receptor (beta chain) emerged from a study of cytomegalovirus exposure and HLA in healthy donors. 60 Vbeta and 13 Jbeta primers were used in PCR. TCRdb keeps only in-frame clones here, not all; method: immunoSEQ multiplex PCR. The table includes about 78,000 clones, around 70% detected once. Germline loops: CDR1 SGHRS, CDR2 YFSETQ. This CDR3 comprises 17 residues. V lost 1 base to trimming and J lost 4 bases, with 19 bases between them. The sequence derives from a woman in her thirties or forties in good health and CMV-seropositive. This chain uses TRBV5-1 with TRBJ2-3; D perhaps matches TRBD1 (5 bases). The sequenced sample consisted of PBMCs. The CDR3 loop is CASSLQGQMGTSDTQYF. Here the CDR3 DNA reads TGCGCCAGCAGCTTGCAGGGTCAGATGGGAACATCAGATACGCAGTATTTT.